This passage covers 15 T cell receptor beta chains from one sample sequenced in a study of vaccination effects on CD4 cells after COVID-19. Here immunoSEQ multiplex PCR was the method, and the copy in TCRdb shows in-frame clones only, minus some. The sample contains approximately 24,000 clones, roughly 79% of which appear only once. The antigens these receptors bind are not known. Before sequencing took place, the ViraFEST assay used viral peptide pools to expand antigen-specific CD4+ T cells. Cells that had been cultured for approximately ten days were the source of isolated CD4+ T cells. Either the mRNA-1273 or the BNT162b2 vaccine was given to participants as two doses. This specimen was CD4+ T cells from PBMCs cultured with SARS-CoV-2 spike peptides, taken after COVID-19 vaccination. These receptors all stem from a human donor who received a COVID-19 vaccine. Some clones in this sample may be carry-over from other donors' samples.

The chain recombines TRBV7-2 with TRBJ1-6, with TRBD1 as a possible D gene (5 bases). Trimming left V 0 bases short and J 7 bases short, with 13 bases between. From germline, CDR1 is SGHTA and CDR2 FQGNSA. CDR3 size: 16 residues. The CDR3 DNA sequence: TGTGCCAGCAGCTTAGCCCAGGGTGTTCGGAATTCACCCCTCCACTTT. Its protein is CASSLAQGVRNSPLHF. Looking up the rest from reference TRBV7-2 and TRBJ1-6 gives the full variable domain: GAGVSQSPSNKVTEKGKDVELRCDPISGHTALYWYRQSLGQGLEFLIYFQGNSAPDKSGLPSDRFSAERTGGSVSTLTIQRTQQEDSAVYLCASSLAQGVRNSPLHFGNGTRLTVT.

The chain uses TRBV6-1 and TRBJ1-5; 9 positions match TRBD1. Trimming at V came to 2 bases and at J to 7 bases, leaving 12 bases not matched to a gene. This CDR3 is built from 17 residues. CDR1 and CDR2 (germline): MNHNS, SASEGT. CDR3 sequence (DNA): TGTGCCAGCAGTGAAACTCGGGGACAGGGAGGTTGGCAGCCCCAGCATTTT. It translates to CASSETRGQGGWQPQHF.

The chain has TRBV18 and TRBJ2-3, with 8 bases matching TRBD1. V trimming: 2 bases; J trimming: 3 bases; junction bases outside the gene matches: 13. The CDR3 length is 18 residues. Germline-derived CDR1 and CDR2 are KGHSH and LQKENI. This CDR3 is CASSPLGLRQGATDTQYF. For the CDR3, the DNA is TGTGCCAGCTCACCATTGGGTCTTCGGCAGGGGGCGACAGATACGCAGTATTTT.

V is TRBV28 and J is TRBJ1-2; D is uncertain. Between the trimmed V and J ends, which lost 3 bases and 4 bases, there was a span of 18 bases. Germline loops: CDR1 MDHEN, CDR2 SYDVKM. This CDR3 region has 16 residues. The CDR3 here is CASSFHAPVGSYGYTF. The CDR3 DNA is TGTGCCAGCAGTTTCCACGCCCCCGTGGGCAGCTATGGCTACACCTTC.

The chain combines TRBV24-1 with TRBJ2-4; 7 nucleotides agree with TRBD2. J gave up 0 bases and V 7 bases, and 8 bases lay outside the gene matches. Germline assignment: CDR1 KGHDR and CDR2 SFDVKD. CDR3 length equals 16 residues. CDR3 nucleotides: TGTGCCACCAGCTCGAGCGGGGCCCTAGCCAAAAACATTCAGTACTTC. Its translation: CATSSSGALAKNIQYF.

The chain couples TRBV7-9 to TRBJ1-2; no clear D. The V end was cut by 2 bases, the J end by 4 bases, with 14 bases between. CDR3 length equals 15 residues. Germline lookup yields CDR1 SEHNR and CDR2 FQNEAQ (reference sequence). The CDR3 DNA sequence: TGTGCCAGCAGCTTAACAACCGGTGTGAGCTATGGCTACACCTTC. This codes for CASSLTTGVSYGYTF.

The chain combines TRBV7-2 with TRBJ2-5, with 9 bases identical to TRBD1. Germline values: CDR1 SGHTA, CDR2 FQGNSA. The ends lost 5 bases at V and 4 bases at J; junction bases unmatched: 8. The CDR3 sequence is 15 residues long. CDR3 amino acids: CASSGDTGGSETQYF. CDR3 nucleotide sequence: TGTGCCAGCAGCGGAGATACAGGGGGCTCAGAGACCCAGTACTTC.

The rearrangement uses TRBV27 and TRBJ1-5; D remains unclear. Germline-derived CDR1 and CDR2 are MNHEY and SMNVEV (reference sequence). The CDR3 runs to 14 residues. V lost 4 bases and J 3 bases, leaving 10 bases between the germline ends. CDR3 in amino acids: CASSSGLINQPQHF. CDR3 DNA: TGTGCCAGCAGTTCAGGACTAATCAATCAGCCCCAGCATTTT.

The rearrangement uses TRBV6-2 or TRBV6-3 and TRBJ2-7, with 9 bases lining up with TRBD2. The CDR3 is 15 amino acids. Germline-derived CDR1 and CDR2 are MNHEY and SVGEGT. V lost 6 bases and J lost 2; bases outside the gene matches: 8. The CDR3 loop reads CASSRAGTSTYEQYV. DNA for the CDR3: TGTGCCAGCAGCCGCGCCGGGACTAGCACCTACGAGCAGTACGTC.

In nucleotides, the CDR3 is TGTGCCACCAGTGACCAGGGTCCCGGGGAGCTGTTTTTT. It is translated as CATSDQGPGELFF. The chain has TRBV24-1 and TRBJ2-2, with D maybe TRBD1 (5 bases). The germline V gene encodes CDR1 KGHDR and CDR2 SFDVKD. This CDR3 region has 13 residues. Deletions cut 4 bases from V and 6 bases from J, with 8 bases between.

The chain links TRBV4-3 to TRBJ1-6; 9 nucleotides match TRBD1. This CDR3 has 15 residues. Germline V gives CDR1 LGHNA, CDR2 YSLEER. V shed 2 bases, J shed 9 bases, and the junction held 5 bases outside the gene matches. The CDR3 DNA is TGCGCCAGCAGCCAATCTTGGACAGGGGCTTCACCCCTCCACTTT. It encodes CASSQSWTGASPLHF.

The chain links TRBV3-1 (or the pseudogene TRBV3-2) to TRBJ1-6; maybe TRBD1 (5 bases). The CDR3 has 15 residues. Looked up from germline, CDR1 is LGHDT and CDR2 is YNNKEL (reference sequence). Deletions cut 1 base from V and 7 bases from J, with 11 bases between. The DNA for the CDR3 is TGTGCCAGCAGCCAAGGGGGCAGGGCAAATTCACCCCTCCACTTT. As protein: CASSQGGRANSPLHF.

The chain has TRBV5-8 and TRBJ2-2; D gene ambiguous. The CDR3 length is 14 residues. Germline lookup yields CDR1 SGHTS and CDR2 YDEGEE. The V and J ends lost 0 bases and 4 bases respectively, with 7 bases between them. CDR3 nucleotides: TGTGCCAGCAGCTTGGGGCACTTCACCGGGGAGCTGTTTTTT. Its protein product is CASSLGHFTGELFF.

The chain joins TRBV30 to TRBJ1-4; D possibly corresponds to TRBD1 (6 bases). The V end was cut by 1 base, the J end by 5 bases, with 14 bases between. CDR3 length: 15 residues. Germline V gene sequence: CDR1 GTSNPN, CDR2 SVGIG (reference sequence). Here the CDR3 DNA reads TGTGCCTGGAGTGCCCCCCGGGACAACAATGAAAAACTGTTTTTT. Protein: CAWSAPRDNNEKLFF.

The rearrangement uses TRBV6-5 and TRBJ1-3, with D perhaps matching TRBD1 (6 bases). CDR1 MNHEY and CDR2 SVGAGI come from the germline V gene. The CDR3 is made up of 14 amino acids. Trimming pared 7 bases from V and 3 bases from J, leaving 13 bases between. The CDR3 DNA sequence: TGTGCCAGCACCCCGGGGGCAGGTGGAAACACCATATATTTT. It encodes CASTPGAGGNTIYF.